The sequence of this T cell receptor beta chain was determined in a study of siplizumab effects on memory and regulatory T cells. V lost 4 bases to trimming and J lost 3 bases, with 10 bases between them. CDR3 length: 13 amino acids. Per germline, CDR1 SGHDT and CDR2 YYEEEE. Regarding this clone: Its antigen is as yet unknown.

Libraries were prepared by immunoSEQ multiplex PCR; TCRdb keeps only in-frame clonotypes and omits some of them. Of about 100,000 clones in the sample, about 95% were seen once. Whole-study results and caveats: Naive T cells appeared more diverse than memory cells and seemed to be major alloresponse contributors. Siplizumab conditions gave an average of about 70% Treg-derived mappable alloreactive CD4+ clones, versus about 26% for controls. The majority of clones, roughly 75-97% of proliferating CD4+ or CD8+ clones, lacked an assignable naive or memory phenotype. Alloreactive sequences tracing back to unstimulated CD4+ memory cells were significantly reduced by siplizumab.

This TCR came from a human donor in good health. The sample taken for sequencing was non-Treg CD4+ T cells sorted from blood. The chain joins TRBV5-6 to TRBJ1-2; no clear D. CDR3 sequence (DNA): TGTGCCAGCAGCCCCGACATATACTATGGCTACACCTTC. This gives the protein CASSPDIYYGYTF.